This TCR beta chain was sequenced during a study of blood T cell repertoires in COVID-19. Background on the study: COVID-19 samples, acute and convalescent, were from the United States, Italy and Spain. PBMCs, B-cell-depleted T cells, or T cells were the source of the cDNA or gDNA that made up the material.

The CDR3 contains 11 residues. V shed 4 bases and J shed 6 bases, with 7 bases lying between them. CDR1 is GTSNPN and CDR2 is SVGIG in the germline V gene (reference sequence). TCRdb's table, derived via immunoSEQ multiplex PCR, lists solely in-frame clones and lacks some. This sample yields tens of thousands of clones, of which about nine tenths are seen a single time; approximately 1.2% belongs to the top ten. What was sequenced was peripheral blood. The TCR originated in a woman of 80 years or more with acute or convalescent COVID-19. The chain couples TRBV30 to TRBJ2-1; D gene unclear. CDR3 sequence (DNA): TGTGCCTGGACCCCCTTCAATGAGCAGTTCTTC. Amino acid sequence: CAWTPFNEQFF.